A single sample gave rise to the 30 T cell receptor beta chains below, sequenced in a study of blood T cell repertoires in COVID-19 (dated by TCRdb to the early 2020s). Library generation was performed with the immunoSEQ multiplex PCR assay. TCRdb's version of the immuneACCESS table is confined to in-frame rearrangements and falls short of the full clone set. An unresolved V gene accounts for under half of the shortfall where checked; the remainder is of unknown origin. The sample table contains 150,000 to 200,000 clones; only one count was recorded for 86% of them. The ten largest clones add up to around 9% of the sample. The sample was peripheral blood. Every receptor here comes from a man aged 50-60 years with active or convalescent COVID-19.

The J gene is TRBJ1-5, the V gene TRBV6-5; D gene unclear. This CDR3 has 13 amino acids. The V end was cut by 5 bases, the J end by 1 base, with 6 bases between. CDR1 and CDR2 (germline): MNHEY, SVGAGI. The CDR3 spells CASSPESNQPQHF. The CDR3 region has the DNA TGTGCCAGCAGTCCGGAGAGCAATCAGCCCCAGCATTTT.

The genes are TRBV28 and TRBJ2-7; tentative D call: TRBD1 (6 bases). V lost 3 bases and J lost 7, with 7 bases in between. Germline assignment: CDR1 MDHEN and CDR2 SYDVKM. The CDR3 runs 11 residues. The CDR3 protein is CASSFRGEQYF. The DNA of the CDR3 is TGTGCCAGCAGTTTTAGGGGGGAGCAGTACTTC.

The rearrangement links TRBV29-1 to TRBJ2-7; the D gene is possibly TRBD1 (6 bases). V was cut by 4 bases and J by 2 bases, with 15 bases left in between. The CDR3 spans 14 residues. Germline V gene lookup returns CDR1 SQVTM and CDR2 ANQGSEA. The CDR3 coding sequence is TGCAGCGTTGTTTATGGACAGATCCCCTACGAGCAGTACTTC. It encodes CSVVYGQIPYEQYF.

V is TRBV27 and J is TRBJ1-1; possibly TRBD1 for D (6 bases). This CDR3 has 17 residues. CDR1 is MNHEY, CDR2 SMNVEV, per germline (reference sequence). Trimming took 1 base from V and 1 from J, leaving 16 bases between them. For the CDR3, the DNA is TGTGCCAGCAGTTTATACCCGGGAGGGGGATCGAACACTGAAGCTTTCTTT. This translates into CASSLYPGGGSNTEAFF.

This sequence joins TRBV27 and TRBJ1-2; 8 bases map to TRBD1. V dropped 3 bases and J dropped 2; count of bases not matched to a gene: 2. The CDR3 contains 14 residues. Germline-derived CDR1 and CDR2 are MNHEY and SMNVEV (reference sequence). DNA for the CDR3: TGTGCCAGCAGTTTTAGGACAGGGAACTATGGCTACACCTTC. Residues: CASSFRTGNYGYTF.

V gene TRBV6-5 combines with J gene TRBJ2-1; TRBD1 matches 7 bases. V gave up 7 bases and J gave up 0 bases; unmatched junction bases: 6. This CDR3 has 15 amino acids. CDR1 is MNHEY and CDR2 is SVGAGI in the germline V gene. CDR3 loop: CASIPGGVSYNEQFF. In nucleotides, the CDR3 is TGTGCCAGCATCCCAGGGGGTGTCTCCTACAATGAGCAGTTCTTC.

The genes are TRBV11-2 and TRBJ2-1, with D maybe TRBD2 (5 bases). The V end was cut by 1 base, the J end by 1 base, with 11 bases between. Germline V gene data show CDR1 as SGHAT and CDR2 as FQNNGV. The CDR3 runs 16 residues. The DNA of the CDR3 is TGTGCCAGCAGCTTAGGCCCGGGGTTATCCTACAATGAGCAGTTCTTC. Translating gives CASSLGPGLSYNEQFF.

The rearrangement links TRBV24-1 to TRBJ2-5; D is perhaps TRBD2 (6 bases). The CDR3 sequence is 15 residues long. V was cut by 0 bases and J by 5 bases, with 12 bases left in between. Germline-derived CDR1 and CDR2 are KGHDR and SFDVKD. The CDR3 loop is CATSDLQGTVETQYF. The CDR3 nucleotides are TGTGCCACCAGTGATTTGCAAGGGACTGTCGAGACCCAGTACTTC.

V gene TRBV18 combines with J gene TRBJ1-3; TRBD1 agrees at 8 bases. Germline lookup yields CDR1 KGHSH and CDR2 LQKENI. CDR3 length: 15 amino acids. The ends lost 3 bases at V and 0 bases at J; junction bases unmatched: 1. The CDR3 spells CASSPGQGSGNTIYF. CDR3 coding DNA: TGTGCCAGCTCACCCGGACAGGGCTCTGGAAACACCATATATTTT. Variable domain in full (rest from reference TRBV18 and TRBJ1-3): NAGVMQNPRHLVRRRGQEARLRCSPMKGHSHVYWYRQLPEEGLKFMVYLQKENIIDESGMPKERFSAEFPKEGPSILRIQQVVRGDSAAYFCASSPGQGSGNTIYFGEGSWLTVV.

This chain uses TRBV28 with TRBJ1-2, with a tentative D call TRBD1 (5 bases). This CDR3 contains 16 residues. Per germline, CDR1 MDHEN and CDR2 SYDVKM. With 5 bases removed from V and 5 bases from J, the gap between germline ends came to 21 bases. CDR3 coding DNA: TGTGCCAGCAGTACCGGCGGGACGGCAGTTCGGTATGGCTACACCTTC. This encodes CASSTGGTAVRYGYTF.

This chain connects TRBV19 to TRBJ2-3; D is perhaps TRBD1 (5 bases). Trimming took 3 bases from V and 2 from J, leaving 9 bases between them. Germline V gives CDR1 LNHDA, CDR2 SQIVND (reference sequence). This CDR3 spans 14 amino acids. As DNA, the CDR3 is TGTGCCAGTAGTATGTCAGGGAACACAGATACGCAGTATTTT. Translated: CASSMSGNTDTQYF.

This clone came up a few times. V and J are TRBV6-2 or TRBV6-3 and TRBJ2-2; D call uncertain. Trimming pared 0 bases from V and 0 bases from J, leaving 5 bases between. Germline CDR1 is MNHEY and CDR2 is SVGEGT. The CDR3 length is 15 residues. CDR3 loop: CASSYSTTNTGELFF. In DNA form, the CDR3 reads TGTGCCAGCAGTTACTCGACAACGAACACCGGGGAGCTGTTTTTT.

The V and J genes are TRBV7-2 and TRBJ1-2; 9 nucleotides agree with TRBD1. The CDR3 has 14 residues. CDR1 is SGHTA, CDR2 FQGNSA, per germline. V lost 5 bases, J lost 4 bases, and 5 bases stayed unmatched. The CDR3 here is CASSVDRGPYGYTF. CDR3 bases: TGTGCCAGCAGCGTGGACAGGGGTCCCTATGGCTACACCTTC.

V is TRBV5-1 and J is TRBJ1-1, with D perhaps matching TRBD1 (5 bases). Germline V gives CDR1 SGHRS, CDR2 YFSETQ. CDR3 length: 15 amino acids. V gave up 2 bases and J gave up 1 base, with 12 bases separating them. The CDR3 sequence: CASSFDLTANTEAFF. CDR3 nucleotides: TGCGCCAGCAGCTTCGACTTGACAGCGAACACTGAAGCTTTCTTT. Full variable domain (outside the CDR3, taken from reference TRBV5-1 and TRBJ1-1): KAGVTQTPRYLIKTRGQQVTLSCSPISGHRSVSWYQQTPGQGLQFLFEYFSETQRNKGNFPGRFSGRQFSNSRSEMNVSTLELGDSALYLCASSFDLTANTEAFFGQGTRLTVV.

As concerns this clone: The same CDR3 also results from other DNA sequences found in this sample. This chain uses TRBV7-3 with TRBJ2-5; maybe TRBD2 (5 bases). The CDR3 is 13 amino acids. V lost 0 bases and J lost 5, with 7 bases in between. The V gene's germline CDR1 is SGHTA and CDR2 FQGTGA. DNA for the CDR3: TGTGCCAGCAGCTTAACCAGCGGTGAGACCCAGTACTTC. Amino acid sequence: CASSLTSGETQYF.

This sequence joins TRBV7-9 and TRBJ1-6; D perhaps matches TRBD1 (5 bases). V was cut by 3 bases and J by 4 bases, with 10 bases left in between. The length of the CDR3 is 15 residues. Germline V gives CDR1 SEHNR, CDR2 FQNEAQ (reference sequence). This CDR3 is CASSFDSPYNSPLHF. The CDR3 coding sequence is TGTGCCAGCAGCTTTGACAGCCCTTATAATTCACCCCTCCACTTT.

V gene TRBV24-1 combines with J gene TRBJ2-2, with TRBD1 identical over 10 bases. Germline CDR1 is KGHDR and CDR2 is SFDVKD. This CDR3 comprises 16 residues. Trimming cost V 3 bases and J 6 bases; bases outside gene matches: 6. CDR3 residues: CATSDRTGGSAGELFF. In DNA form, the CDR3 reads TGTGCCACCAGTGATCGGACAGGGGGGTCAGCCGGGGAGCTGTTTTTT.

The chain uses TRBV24-1 and TRBJ2-5, with 7 bases that match TRBD1. Germline-derived CDR1 and CDR2 are KGHDR and SFDVKD. The CDR3 has 14 residues. J lost 3 bases, V lost 5 bases, and 5 bases had no gene match. The CDR3 region is CATSGAGGEETQYF. CDR3 DNA: TGTGCCACCAGTGGGGCAGGGGGTGAAGAGACCCAGTACTTC.

The chain combines TRBV10-2 with TRBJ2-3; the D gene is possibly TRBD2 (6 bases). Germline V gene data show CDR1 as WSHSY and CDR2 as SAAADI. The CDR3 length is 14 residues. V lost 4 bases to trimming and J lost 6 bases, with 14 bases between them. The DNA for the CDR3 is TGCGCCAGCAGTGTGGACCGCGGAGGGGATACGCAGTATTTT. It yields the protein CASSVDRGGDTQYF.

This clone was observed a single time. The CDR3 protein is CASSGTSGVNTGELFF. CDR3 bases: TGTGCCAGCTCCGGGACTAGCGGGGTGAACACCGGGGAGCTGTTTTTT. The chain couples TRBV18 to TRBJ2-2; 13 bases are shared with TRBD2. Germline values: CDR1 KGHSH, CDR2 LQKENI. The V gene end was trimmed by 6 bases and the J gene end by 1 base; junction bases not matched to a gene: 2. The CDR3 loop spans 16 amino acids.

The V call is TRBV9, the J call TRBJ2-7, with TRBD1 matching 9 bases. The CDR3 has 13 amino acids. Germline CDR1 and CDR2: SGDLS and YYNGEE. J gave up 6 bases and V 5 bases, and 6 bases lay outside the gene matches. The CDR3 reads CASSFDRGFEQYF. The DNA of the CDR3 is TGTGCCAGCAGTTTCGACAGGGGGTTCGAGCAGTACTTC.

V and J are TRBV3-1 (or the pseudogene TRBV3-2) and TRBJ2-2; 7 bases are a match to TRBD1. CDR1 and CDR2 from the germline V gene are LGHDT and YNNKEL (reference sequence). The CDR3 contains 15 residues. Losses at the gene ends were 1 base for V and 7 bases for J; bases not matched to a gene: 6. This CDR3 reads CASSQGARGLGELFF. The CDR3 nucleotides read TGTGCCAGCAGCCAAGGAGCAAGGGGGCTCGGGGAGCTGTTTTTT.

The chain carries TRBV6-1 and TRBJ2-7; tentatively, D is TRBD2 (5 bases). CDR1 and CDR2 (germline): MNHNS, SASEGT. The V end lost 3 bases, the J end lost 0 bases, and 9 bases lay between the germline ends. The length of the CDR3 is 14 residues. The CDR3 coding sequence is TGTGCCAGCAGTGAGACGGGGAGCTCCTACGAGCAGTACTTC. It yields the protein CASSETGSSYEQYF.

CDR3 DNA sequence: TGTGCCAGTAGACTCAGGACAGGGTACTACGAGCAGTACTTC. Its protein is CASRLRTGYYEQYF. The rearrangement links TRBV19 to TRBJ2-7; 8 bases fit TRBD1. Germline V CDR1 and CDR2: LNHDA, SQIVND (reference sequence). V gave up 6 bases and J gave up 3 bases; unmatched junction bases: 7. The CDR3 loop spans 14 amino acids.

This rearrangement joins TRBV6-5 to TRBJ2-1; D possibly corresponds to TRBD2 (6 bases). Germline V gene lookup returns CDR1 MNHEY and CDR2 SVGAGI. The CDR3 length is 13 residues. Trimming left V 8 bases short and J 1 base short, with 9 bases between. The CDR3 DNA reads as TGTGCCAGCCGCGGGGAGTCCTACAATGAGCAGTTCTTC. Its translation is CASRGESYNEQFF.

J is TRBJ2-2 and V is TRBV7-2, with a weak D call TRBD2 (5 bases). CDR1 and CDR2 (germline): SGHTA, FQGNSA. The V gene lost 4 bases and the J gene lost 1 base, with 13 bases spanning the gap. The length of the CDR3 is 16 residues. The DNA for the CDR3 is TGTGCCAGCAGCTACGGGGTAGGCGGGAACACCGGGGAGCTGTTTTTT. Amino acid sequence: CASSYGVGGNTGELFF.

The rearrangement joins TRBV6-5 to TRBJ2-5, with TRBD1 matching over 10 bases. The CDR3 runs to 12 residues. Per the germline V gene, CDR1 is MNHEY and CDR2 is SVGAGI. V was clipped by 7 bases and J by 7 bases; unmatched bases: 3. The CDR3 DNA is TGTGCCAGCACCCGGACAGGGGGGACCCAGTACTTC. Its protein product is CASTRTGGTQYF.

This rearrangement joins TRBV20-1 to TRBJ1-1; tentative D call: TRBD1 (5 bases). V was pared by 7 bases and J by 8 bases, with 11 bases between. This CDR3 has 10 amino acids. The germline gives CDR1 DFQATT, CDR2 SNEGSKA (reference sequence). The CDR3 reads CSVSAGEAFF. The CDR3 DNA sequence: TGCAGTGTCTCTGCAGGGGAAGCTTTCTTT.

The rearrangement joins TRBV19 to TRBJ1-3; D is unclear. The V and J ends lost 6 bases and 0 bases respectively, with 21 bases between them. Germline V CDR1 and CDR2: LNHDA, SQIVND (reference sequence). This CDR3 contains 18 residues. This CDR3 is CASSPNSGGPLSGNTIYF. In nucleotides, the CDR3 is TGTGCCAGTAGCCCCAATTCAGGCGGGCCGCTCTCTGGAAACACCATATATTTT.

The chain joins TRBV7-2 to TRBJ2-5; D gene uncertain. Germline-derived CDR1 and CDR2 are SGHTA and FQGNSA. The CDR3 runs to 15 residues. Trimming pared 4 bases from V and 1 base from J, leaving 13 bases between. This CDR3 reads CASSSTRSAQETQYF. Written as DNA, the CDR3 is TGTGCCAGCAGCTCCACTCGGTCTGCCCAAGAGACCCAGTACTTC.